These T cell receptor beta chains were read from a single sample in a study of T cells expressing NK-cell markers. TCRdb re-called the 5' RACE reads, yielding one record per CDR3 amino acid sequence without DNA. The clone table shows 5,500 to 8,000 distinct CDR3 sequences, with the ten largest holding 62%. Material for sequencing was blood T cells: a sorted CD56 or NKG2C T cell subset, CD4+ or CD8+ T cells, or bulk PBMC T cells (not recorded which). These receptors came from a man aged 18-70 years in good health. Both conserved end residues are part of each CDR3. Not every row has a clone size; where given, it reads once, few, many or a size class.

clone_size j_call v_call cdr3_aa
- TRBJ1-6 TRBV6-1 CASSPQSAASPLHF
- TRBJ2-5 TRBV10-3 CAIGGAGETQYF
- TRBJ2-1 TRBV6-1 CASSESSGGASYNEQFF
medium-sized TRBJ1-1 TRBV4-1 CASSPNTGILGTEAFF
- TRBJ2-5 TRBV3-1 CASSQSPARAGETQYF
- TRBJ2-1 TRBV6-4 CASSEGTSGGEQFF
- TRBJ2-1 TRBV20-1 CSARDLQGAGYEQFF
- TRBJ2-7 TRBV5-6 CASSLSSYEQYF
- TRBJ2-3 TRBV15 CATSRDISPTDTQYF
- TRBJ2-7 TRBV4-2 CASSASGDGYEQYF
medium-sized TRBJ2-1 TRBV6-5 CASRVEGGGWDEQFF
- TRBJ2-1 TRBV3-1 CASSLRQGARVEQFF
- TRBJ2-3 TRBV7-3 CASSSGLGDTQYF
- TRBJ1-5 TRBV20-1 CSAGLAGGSQPQHF
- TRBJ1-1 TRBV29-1 CSVRTGETEAFF
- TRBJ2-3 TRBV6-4 CASSEVAGSTDTQYF
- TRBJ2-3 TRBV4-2 CASSQDATAGADTQYF
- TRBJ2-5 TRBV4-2 CASSQGVAGGGETQYF
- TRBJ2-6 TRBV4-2 CASSPGQSYSGANVLTF
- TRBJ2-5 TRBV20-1 CSAKTGGSQETQYF
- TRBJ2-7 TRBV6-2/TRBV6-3 CAIAGTNAYEQYF
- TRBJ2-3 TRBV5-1 CASNSAGEGTQYF
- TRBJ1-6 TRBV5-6 CASTVLGPLVSPLHF
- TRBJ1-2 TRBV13 CASSSQSFYGYTF
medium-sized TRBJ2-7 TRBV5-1 CASSYTGTAQYEQYF
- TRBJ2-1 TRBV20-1 CSAIRLAGGSNEQFF
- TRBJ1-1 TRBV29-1 CSVLEKRTGRNTEAFF
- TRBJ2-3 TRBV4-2 CASSQEAQRGADTQYF
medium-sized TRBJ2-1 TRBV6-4 CASSDSGTGIDKINEQFF
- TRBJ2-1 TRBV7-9 CASSPLGLAGGLGSYNEQFF
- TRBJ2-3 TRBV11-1 CASSLALAAGGSTDTQYF
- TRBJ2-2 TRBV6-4 CASSAGQSTGELFF
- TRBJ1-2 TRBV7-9 CASSRARYGYTF
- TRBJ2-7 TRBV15 CATSKGDTVDEQYF
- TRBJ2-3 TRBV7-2 CASSALAVSTDTQYF
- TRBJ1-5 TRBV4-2 CASSQGGDRAAQPQHF
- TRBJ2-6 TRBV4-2 CASSQGPAGDRSGANVLTF
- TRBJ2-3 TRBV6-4 CASSERGEADTQYF
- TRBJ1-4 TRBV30 CAWSALKEKLFF
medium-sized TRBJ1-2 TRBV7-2 CASSLRDRDGYTF
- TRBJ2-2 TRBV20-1 CSAREASGGARELFF